Below, one T cell receptor beta chain is given with its context. Its antigen remains unknown. This entry comes from a study of cytomegalovirus exposure and HLA in healthy donors. Study context: The 500 to 850 first-cohort repertoires and the 95 to 150 validation repertoires shared the same platform, a later analysis reported.

Study results and limitations: Rare TCR sequences predominated, though certain public TCRs were found in many donors. According to a later analysis, TCR clusters from the first cohort tended to co-occur in the 120 or so validation repertoires.

Germline V lookup: CDR1 MDHEN, CDR2 SYDVKM. The V segment lost 0 bases and the J segment 0 bases; nucleotides outside the gene matches: 8. CDR3 size: 18 residues. Repertoires were generated with immunoSEQ multiplex PCR, while TCRdb's copy carries only in-frame clones and drops some. The sample holds about 130,000 clones, 94% seen once. This receptor was identified in a man between 18 and 29 years old in good health and CMV-seropositive. Sequencing used PBMCs. This chain connects TRBV28 to TRBJ2-1, with TRBD2 matching 7 bases. This CDR3 is CASSLWPAGLGSYNEQFF. The DNA for the CDR3 is TGTGCCAGCAGTTTATGGCCCGCAGGACTAGGCTCCTACAATGAGCAGTTCTTC.